This T cell receptor (beta chain) originates from a study of OX40 agonist ivuxolimab in advanced cancers. The V gene's germline CDR1 is SSHAT and CDR2 FNYEAQ (reference sequence). This CDR3 region has 14 residues. Peripheral blood came from all dose cohorts at three timepoints. Sequencing used immunoSEQ multiplex PCR; TCRdb keeps in-frame clones, though not all of them. Found here are 70,000 to 85,000 clones, 94% of them singletons; the top ten hold around 10%. Comment on this clone: The junction and the germline gene differ at one end; a read error may be behind it.

The sequence derives from an adult with an advanced solid tumor such as melanoma, head and neck, liver or kidney cancer. The rearrangement links TRBV7-7 to TRBJ2-5, with TRBD1 identical over 7 bases. This specimen was CD4+ or CD8+ T cells sorted from blood, taken in a trial of the OX40 agonist ivuxolimab. The CDR3 loop reads CASSFSGGQETQYF. The CDR3 region has the DNA TGTGCTAGCAGCTTTTCAGGGGGCCAAGAGACCCAGTACTTC.